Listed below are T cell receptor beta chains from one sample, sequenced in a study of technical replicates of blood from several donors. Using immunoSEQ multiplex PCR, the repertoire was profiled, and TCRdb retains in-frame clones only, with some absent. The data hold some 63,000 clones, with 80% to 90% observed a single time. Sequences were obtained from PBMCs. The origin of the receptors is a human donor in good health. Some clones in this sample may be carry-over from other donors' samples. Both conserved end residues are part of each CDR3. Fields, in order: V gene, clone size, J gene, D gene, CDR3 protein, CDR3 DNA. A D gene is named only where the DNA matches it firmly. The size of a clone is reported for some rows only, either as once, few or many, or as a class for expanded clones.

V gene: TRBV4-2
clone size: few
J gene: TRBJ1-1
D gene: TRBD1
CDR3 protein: CASSQDRATRHFF
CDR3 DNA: TGTGCCAGCAGCCAGGACAGGGCAACAAGACATTTCTTT

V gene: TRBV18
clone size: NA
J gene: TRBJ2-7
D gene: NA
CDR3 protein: CASSPAGLGEQYF
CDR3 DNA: TGTGCCAGCTCACCAGCGGGGCTCGGCGAGCAGTACTTC

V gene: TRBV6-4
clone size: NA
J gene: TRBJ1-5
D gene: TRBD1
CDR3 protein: CASSDSKDRGLSQPQHF
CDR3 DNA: TGTGCCAGCAGTGACTCGAAGGACAGGGGGCTGAGTCAGCCCCAGCATTTT

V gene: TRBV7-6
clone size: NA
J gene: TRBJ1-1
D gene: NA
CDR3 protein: CASSLYGNTEAFF
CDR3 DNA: TGTGCCAGCAGCTTATACGGGAACACTGAAGCTTTCTTT

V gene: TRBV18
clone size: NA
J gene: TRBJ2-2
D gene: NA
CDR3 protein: CASSGTLNTGELFF
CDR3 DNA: TGTGCCAGCTCGGGGACACTCAACACCGGGGAGCTGTTTTTT

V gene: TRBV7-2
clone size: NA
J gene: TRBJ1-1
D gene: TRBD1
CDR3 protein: CASSLGQGAFF
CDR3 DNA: TGTGCCAGCAGCTTAGGACAGGGAGCTTTCTTT

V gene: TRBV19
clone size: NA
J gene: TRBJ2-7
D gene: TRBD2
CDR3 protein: CASSPMGAGGLNEQYF
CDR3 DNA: TGTGCCAGTAGTCCGATGGGAGCGGGAGGGCTCAACGAGCAGTACTTC

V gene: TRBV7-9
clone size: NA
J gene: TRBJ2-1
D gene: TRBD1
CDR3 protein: CASRPGQEPNEQFF
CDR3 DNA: TGTGCCAGCAGGCCGGGACAGGAACCCAATGAGCAGTTCTTC

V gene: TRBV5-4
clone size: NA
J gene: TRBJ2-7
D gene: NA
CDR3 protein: CASSMLTENEQYF
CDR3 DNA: TGTGCCAGCAGCATGTTGACAGAGAACGAGCAGTACTTC

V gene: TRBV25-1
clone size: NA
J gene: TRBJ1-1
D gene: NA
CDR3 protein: CASSEWEINTEAFF
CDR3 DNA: TGTGCCAGCAGTGAATGGGAGATAAACACTGAAGCTTTCTTT

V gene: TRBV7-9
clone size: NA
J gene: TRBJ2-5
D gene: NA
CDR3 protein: CASSPRLTQEAQYF
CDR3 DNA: TGTGCCAGCAGCCCTCGACTAACCCAGGAGGCCCAGTACTTC

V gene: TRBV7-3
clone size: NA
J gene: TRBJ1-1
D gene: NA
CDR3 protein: CASSLTPQLQGMNTEAFF
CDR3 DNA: TGTGCCAGCAGCTTAACACCCCAACTACAGGGTATGAACACTGAAGCTTTCTTT

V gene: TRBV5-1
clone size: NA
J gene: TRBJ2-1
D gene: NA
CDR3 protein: CASSLAGGINEQFF
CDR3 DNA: TGCGCCAGCAGCTTGGCTGGCGGGATCAATGAGCAGTTCTTC

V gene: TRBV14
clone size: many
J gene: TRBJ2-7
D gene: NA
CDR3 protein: CASSLIRGSGQYF
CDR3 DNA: TGTGCCAGCAGCCTAATCAGGGGTTCCGGGCAGTACTTC

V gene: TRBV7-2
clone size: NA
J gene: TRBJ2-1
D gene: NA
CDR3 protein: CASSLWGGQGNEQFF
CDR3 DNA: TGTGCCAGCAGCTTATGGGGGGGCCAAGGGAATGAGCAGTTCTTC

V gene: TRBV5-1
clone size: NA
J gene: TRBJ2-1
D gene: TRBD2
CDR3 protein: CASSLALAGAYNEQFF
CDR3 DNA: TGCGCCAGCAGCTTGGCCCTAGCGGGGGCTTACAATGAGCAGTTCTTC

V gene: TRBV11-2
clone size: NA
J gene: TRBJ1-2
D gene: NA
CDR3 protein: CASSFGGFNYGYTF
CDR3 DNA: TGTGCCAGCAGCTTCGGCGGATTTAACTATGGCTACACCTTC

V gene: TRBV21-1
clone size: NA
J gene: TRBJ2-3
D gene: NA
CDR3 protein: CASSTSGRDRWATDTQYF
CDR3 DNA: NA

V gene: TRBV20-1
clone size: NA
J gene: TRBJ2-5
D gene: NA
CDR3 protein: CSASGRETQYF
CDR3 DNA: TGCAGTGCTAGCGGGAGAGAGACCCAGTACTTC

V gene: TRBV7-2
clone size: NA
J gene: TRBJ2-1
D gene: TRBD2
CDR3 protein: CASSFRLAGSYNEQFF
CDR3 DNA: TGTGCCAGCAGCTTCCGACTAGCGGGCTCCTACAATGAGCAGTTCTTC

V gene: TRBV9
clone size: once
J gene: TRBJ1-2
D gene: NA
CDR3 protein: CASSNVGYGYTF
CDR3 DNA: TGTGCCAGCAGTAACGTCGGGTATGGCTACACCTTC

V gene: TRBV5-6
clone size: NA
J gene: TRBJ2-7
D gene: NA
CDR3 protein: CASSRDMSYEQYF
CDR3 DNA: TGTGCCAGCAGCCGGGACATGAGTTACGAGCAGTACTTC

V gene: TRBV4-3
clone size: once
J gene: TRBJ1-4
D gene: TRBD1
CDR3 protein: CASSQDVAVGTGRVNEKLFF
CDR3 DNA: TGCGCCAGCAGCCAAGATGTGGCTGTGGGGACAGGGAGGGTGAATGAAAAACTGTTTTTT

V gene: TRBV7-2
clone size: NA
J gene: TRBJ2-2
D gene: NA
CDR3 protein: CASSLVQTGELFF
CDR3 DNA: TGTGCCAGCAGCTTAGTACAGACCGGGGAGCTGTTTTTT

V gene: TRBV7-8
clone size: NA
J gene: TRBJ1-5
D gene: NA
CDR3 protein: CASSSDNRVLSNQPQHF
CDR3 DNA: TGTGCCAGCAGCTCCGACAACAGGGTCCTCAGCAATCAGCCCCAGCATTTT

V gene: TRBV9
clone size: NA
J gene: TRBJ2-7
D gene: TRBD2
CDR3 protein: CASSSHHGTSGGAEQYF
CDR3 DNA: TGTGCCAGCAGCTCACATCATGGGACTAGCGGGGGGGCCGAGCAGTACTTC

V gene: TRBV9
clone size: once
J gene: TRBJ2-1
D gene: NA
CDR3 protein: CASSPGILLDEQFF
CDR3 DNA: TGTGCCAGCAGCCCGGGGATCCTTCTTGATGAGCAGTTCTTC

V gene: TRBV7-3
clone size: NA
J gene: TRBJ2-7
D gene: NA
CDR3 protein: CASSPGRTDYYEQYF
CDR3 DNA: TGTGCCAGCAGCCCGGGGCGGACAGACTACTACGAGCAGTACTTC

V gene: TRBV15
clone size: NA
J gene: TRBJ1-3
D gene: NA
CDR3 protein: CATSFTGSGNTIYF
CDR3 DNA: TGTGCCACCAGTTTTACAGGGTCTGGAAACACCATATATTTT

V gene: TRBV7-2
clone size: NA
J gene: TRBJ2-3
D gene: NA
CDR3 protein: CASSLTIRTDTQYF
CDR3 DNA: TGTGCCAGCAGCTTAACCATCAGGACAGATACGCAGTATTTT

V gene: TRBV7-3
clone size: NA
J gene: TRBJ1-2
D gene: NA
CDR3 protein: CASSLKAGSGYTF
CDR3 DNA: TGTGCCAGCAGCTTAAAAGCAGGCTCTGGCTACACCTTC

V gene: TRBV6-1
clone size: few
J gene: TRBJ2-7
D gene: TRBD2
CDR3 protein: CASSEARGSGRSPHEQYF
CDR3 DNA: TGTGCCAGCAGTGAAGCGCGCGGTAGCGGGAGATCCCCCCACGAGCAGTACTTC

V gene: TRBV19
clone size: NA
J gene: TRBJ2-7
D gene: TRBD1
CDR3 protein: CASSISAGGPYEQYF
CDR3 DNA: TGTGCCAGTAGTATATCTGCAGGGGGCCCTTACGAGCAGTACTTC

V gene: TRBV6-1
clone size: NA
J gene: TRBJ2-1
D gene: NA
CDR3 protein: CASSEIPGPYNEQFF
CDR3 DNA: TGTGCCAGCAGTGAAATACCAGGCCCCTACAATGAGCAGTTCTTC

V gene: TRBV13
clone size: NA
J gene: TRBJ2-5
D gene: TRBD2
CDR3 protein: CASSPGLAGVGEETQYF
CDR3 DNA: TGTGCCAGCAGCCCGGGACTAGCGGGGGTTGGAGAAGAGACCCAGTACTTC

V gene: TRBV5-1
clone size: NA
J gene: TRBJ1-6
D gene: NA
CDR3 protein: CASSLYGGDSPLHF
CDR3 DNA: TGCGCCAGCAGCTTGTACGGGGGGGATTCACCCCTCCACTTT

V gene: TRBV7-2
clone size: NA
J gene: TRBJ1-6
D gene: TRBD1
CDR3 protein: CASRVDRGRGSPLHF
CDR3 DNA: TGTGCCAGCAGGGTGGACAGGGGGCGAGGTTCACCCCTCCACTTT

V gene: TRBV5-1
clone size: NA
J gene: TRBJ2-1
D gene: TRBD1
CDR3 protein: CASSLQPGTGNEQFF
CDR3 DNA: TGCGCCAGCAGCCTACAACCCGGGACAGGCAATGAGCAGTTCTTC

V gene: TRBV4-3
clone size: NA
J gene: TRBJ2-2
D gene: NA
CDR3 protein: CASSSVAGELFF
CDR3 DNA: TGCGCCAGCAGCTCAGTCGCCGGGGAGCTGTTTTTT

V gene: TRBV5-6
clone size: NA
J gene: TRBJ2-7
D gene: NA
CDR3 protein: CASSSYLGAKFEQYF
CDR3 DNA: TGTGCCAGCAGCTCGTACCTAGGGGCAAAGTTCGAGCAGTACTTC

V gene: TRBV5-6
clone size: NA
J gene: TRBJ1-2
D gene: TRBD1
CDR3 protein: CASSSMMTGGEGYTF
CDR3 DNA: TGTGCCAGCAGCTCCATGATGACAGGGGGAGAGGGCTACACCTTC

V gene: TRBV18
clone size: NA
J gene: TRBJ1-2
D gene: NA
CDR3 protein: CASSPGVYGGHYGYTF
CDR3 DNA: TGTGCCAGCTCACCTGGGGTTTATGGAGGGCACTATGGCTACACCTTC

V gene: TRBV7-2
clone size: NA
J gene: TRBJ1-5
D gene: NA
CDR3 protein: CASSLEGQPQHF
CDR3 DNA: TGTGCCAGCAGCTTAGAGGGGCAGCCCCAGCATTTT

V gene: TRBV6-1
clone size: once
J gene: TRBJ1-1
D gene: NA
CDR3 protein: CASSELDRNTEAFF
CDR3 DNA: TGTGCCAGCAGTGAACTGGACAGGAACACTGAAGCTTTCTTT

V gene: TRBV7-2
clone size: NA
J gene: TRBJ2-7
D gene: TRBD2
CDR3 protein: CASSRAAGDSYEQYF
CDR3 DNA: TGTGCCAGCAGCCGGGCTGCGGGAGATTCCTACGAGCAGTACTTC

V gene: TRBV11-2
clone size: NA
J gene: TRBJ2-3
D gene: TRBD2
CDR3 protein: CASSTPDERGQETDTQYF
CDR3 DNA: TGTGCCAGCAGCACCCCAGACGAGCGGGGGCAGGAAACAGATACGCAGTATTTT

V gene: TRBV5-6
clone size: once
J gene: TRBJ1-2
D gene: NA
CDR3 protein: CASSISQGTKNYGYTF
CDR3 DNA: TGTGCCAGCAGCATCTCACAGGGAACCAAGAACTATGGCTACACCTTC

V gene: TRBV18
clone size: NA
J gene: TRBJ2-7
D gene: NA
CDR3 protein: CASSPETGSYEQYF
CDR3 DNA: TGTGCCAGCTCACCGGAAACAGGGTCCTACGAGCAGTACTTC

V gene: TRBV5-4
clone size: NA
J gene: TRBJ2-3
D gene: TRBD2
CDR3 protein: CASSLFTGGDFDTQYF
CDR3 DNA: TGTGCCAGCAGCCTCTTTACGGGGGGTGATTTTGATACGCAGTATTTT

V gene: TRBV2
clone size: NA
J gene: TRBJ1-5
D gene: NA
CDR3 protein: CASKGGEFGNQPQHF
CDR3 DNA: TGTGCCAGCAAGGGGGGGGAATTCGGCAATCAGCCCCAGCATTTT

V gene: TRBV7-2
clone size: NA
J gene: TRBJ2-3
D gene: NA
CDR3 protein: CASSSGPSTRDTQYF
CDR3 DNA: TGTGCCAGCAGCTCCGGACCTAGCACAAGGGATACGCAGTATTTT

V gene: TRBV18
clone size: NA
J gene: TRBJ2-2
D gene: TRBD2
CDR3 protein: CASSPQKLGTSLFIGELFF
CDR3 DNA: TGTGCCAGCTCACCGCAAAAACTAGGGACTAGCCTTTTTATCGGGGAGCTGTTTTTT

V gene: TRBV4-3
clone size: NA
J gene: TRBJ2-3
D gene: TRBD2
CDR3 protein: CASSQQSSGGSDTQYF
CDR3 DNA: TGCGCCAGCAGCCAACAGTCTAGCGGGGGGTCAGATACGCAGTATTTT

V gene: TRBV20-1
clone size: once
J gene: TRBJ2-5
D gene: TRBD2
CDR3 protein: CSRGSGETQYF
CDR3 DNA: TGCAGCCGCGGGAGTGGAGAGACCCAGTACTTC

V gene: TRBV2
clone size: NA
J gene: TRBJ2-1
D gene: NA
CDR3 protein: CASSGLGGLSEQFF
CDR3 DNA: TGTGCCAGCAGCGGACTAGGGGGTTTGAGTGAGCAGTTCTTC